This note documents a single T cell receptor (beta chain) sequence. What it binds is not known. This sample was included in a study of cytomegalovirus exposure and HLA in healthy donors. Findings and limits, study-wide: A later analysis found first-cohort TCR clusters tended to co-occur in the 130 or so validation repertoires. Rare sequences made up most TCRs, while some public TCRs were found in many donors. Cytomegalovirus-associated TCR beta chains were listed, numbering around 150.

Sequencing was performed with immunoSEQ multiplex PCR; in TCRdb, only in-frame clones are kept and a portion is missing. The sample comprises 80,000 to 95,000 clones, 90% to 95% of which are singletons, and 1% to 1.4% rests with the top ten. Germline V CDR1 and CDR2: MDHEN, SYDVKM. Germline trimming cut 4 bases from V and 8 bases from J; bases unmatched to any gene: 10. This CDR3 has 15 residues. The sequence came from a woman in her 30s in good health and CMV-seropositive. Sequenced input: PBMCs. The rearrangement links TRBV28 to TRBJ2-1; 8 nucleotides align to TRBD2. The CDR3 loop is CASSSGGTIVDEQFF. The CDR3 DNA follows: TGTGCCAGCAGTTCGGGGGGGACTATCGTCGATGAGCAGTTCTTC.